The clone carrying this T cell receptor beta chain came up a few times. Its antigen is unidentified. The source of the sample is a study of T-cell reconstitution after alpha-beta-depleted transplantation in children. The germline CDR1 and CDR2 sequences are MNHEY and SMNVEV (reference sequence). This CDR3 spans 13 amino acids. The germline V and J ends were trimmed by 3 bases and 3 bases, with 9 bases remaining between them. TCRbeta library preparation incorporated unique molecular identifiers. TCRdb re-called the PCR reads through MiXCR, storing one row per CDR3 protein. The sample lists about 210,000 distinct CDR3 sequences, approximately 15% occurring once. Study conclusions and caveats: At one year after transplant, newly produced T cells mostly accounted for T-cell counts and diversity.

This receptor was obtained from a male patient aged 2-15 years who had a stem cell transplant for acute lymphoblastic leukemia, so the T cells may come from the graft donor. This chain links TRBV27 with TRBJ2-7, with D uncertain. The source material was PBMCs, mostly from graft donor cells, sampled 360 days after TCRalphabeta/CD19-depleted stem cell transplant. The CDR3 loop reads CASSFNRYYEQYF. As DNA, the CDR3 is TGTGCCAGCAGTTTTAACAGATACTACGAGCAGTACTTC.